This TCR beta chain was observed in a study of graft-versus-host responses after intestinal transplantation. Study-wide context: Every transplant recipient was induced with anti-thymocyte globulin, then maintained on tacrolimus and steroids for 2 to 3 years.

About this clone itself: Its antigen remains unknown.

The CDR3 extends over 15 amino acids. Germline V lookup: CDR1 SNHLY, CDR2 FYNNEI. V lost 4 bases to trimming and J lost 0 bases, with 12 bases between them. Profiled with immunoSEQ multiplex PCR; TCRdb holds only in-frame clones, not every one. The sample records 130,000 or so clones, approximately 90% being singletons. This clonotype was sampled from a human donor who received an intestinal transplant. The chain joins TRBV2 to TRBJ1-1; a possible D gene is TRBD1 (6 bases). The sample here was unstimulated CD4+ T cells sorted from spleen or lymph node cells, taken before intestinal transplant. CDR3 protein: CASSGGAGMNTEAFF. The CDR3 bases are TGTGCCAGCAGTGGGGGGGCAGGGATGAACACTGAAGCTTTCTTT. The full variable domain, completed using reference TRBV2 and TRBJ1-1, is EPEVTQTPSHQVTQMGQEVILRCVPISNHLYFYWYRQILGQKVEFLVSFYNNEISEKSEIFDDQFSVERPDGSNFTLKIRSTKLEDSAMYFCASSGGAGMNTEAFFGQGTRLTVV.